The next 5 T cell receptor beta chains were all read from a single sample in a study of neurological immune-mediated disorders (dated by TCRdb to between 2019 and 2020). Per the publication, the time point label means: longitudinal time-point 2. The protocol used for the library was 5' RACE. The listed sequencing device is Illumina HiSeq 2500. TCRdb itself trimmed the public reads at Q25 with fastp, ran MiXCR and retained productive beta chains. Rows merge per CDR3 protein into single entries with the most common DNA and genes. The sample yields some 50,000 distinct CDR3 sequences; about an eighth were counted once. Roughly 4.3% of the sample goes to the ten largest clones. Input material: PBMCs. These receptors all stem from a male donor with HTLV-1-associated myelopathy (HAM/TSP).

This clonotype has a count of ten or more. CDR3 sequence: CASSEYPTRGAADTQYF. CDR3 nucleotides: TGCGCCAGCAGTGAATACCCGACAAGGGGCGCGGCAGATACGCAGTATTTT. This sequence joins TRBV10-2 and TRBJ2-3; perhaps TRBD1 as D (5 bases). The CDR3 spans 17 residues. Germline CDR1 is WSHSY and CDR2 is SAAADI. The germline V and J ends were trimmed by 3 bases and 4 bases, with 20 bases remaining between them.

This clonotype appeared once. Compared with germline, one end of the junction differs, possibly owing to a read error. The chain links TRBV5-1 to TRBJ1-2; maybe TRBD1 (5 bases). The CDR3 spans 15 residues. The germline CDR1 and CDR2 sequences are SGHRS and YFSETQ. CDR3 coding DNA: TGCGCCAGCAGCTTGGCCGGGACTGACGTATCTGGCCACACCTTC. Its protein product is CASSLAGTDVSGHTF.

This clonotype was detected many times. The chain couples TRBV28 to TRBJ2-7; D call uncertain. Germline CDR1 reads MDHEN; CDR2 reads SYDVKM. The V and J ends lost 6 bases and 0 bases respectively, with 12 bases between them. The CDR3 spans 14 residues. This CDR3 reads CASRHLISSYEQYF. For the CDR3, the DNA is TGTGCCAGCAGGCACTTGATCAGCTCCTACGAGCAGTACTTC.

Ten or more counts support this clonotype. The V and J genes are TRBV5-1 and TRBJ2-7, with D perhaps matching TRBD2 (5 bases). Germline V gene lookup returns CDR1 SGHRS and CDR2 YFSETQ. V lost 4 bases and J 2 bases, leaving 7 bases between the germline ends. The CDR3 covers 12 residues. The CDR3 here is CASSPGTYEQYF. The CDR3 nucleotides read TGCGCCAGCAGCCCCGGGACCTACGAGCAGTACTTC.

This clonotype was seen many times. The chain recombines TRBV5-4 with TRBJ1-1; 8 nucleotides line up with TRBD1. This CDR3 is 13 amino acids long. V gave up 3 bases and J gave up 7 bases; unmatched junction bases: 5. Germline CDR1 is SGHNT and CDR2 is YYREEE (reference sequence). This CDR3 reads CASSYTGGYEAFF. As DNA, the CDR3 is TGTGCCAGCAGCTACACAGGGGGATATGAAGCTTTCTTT.